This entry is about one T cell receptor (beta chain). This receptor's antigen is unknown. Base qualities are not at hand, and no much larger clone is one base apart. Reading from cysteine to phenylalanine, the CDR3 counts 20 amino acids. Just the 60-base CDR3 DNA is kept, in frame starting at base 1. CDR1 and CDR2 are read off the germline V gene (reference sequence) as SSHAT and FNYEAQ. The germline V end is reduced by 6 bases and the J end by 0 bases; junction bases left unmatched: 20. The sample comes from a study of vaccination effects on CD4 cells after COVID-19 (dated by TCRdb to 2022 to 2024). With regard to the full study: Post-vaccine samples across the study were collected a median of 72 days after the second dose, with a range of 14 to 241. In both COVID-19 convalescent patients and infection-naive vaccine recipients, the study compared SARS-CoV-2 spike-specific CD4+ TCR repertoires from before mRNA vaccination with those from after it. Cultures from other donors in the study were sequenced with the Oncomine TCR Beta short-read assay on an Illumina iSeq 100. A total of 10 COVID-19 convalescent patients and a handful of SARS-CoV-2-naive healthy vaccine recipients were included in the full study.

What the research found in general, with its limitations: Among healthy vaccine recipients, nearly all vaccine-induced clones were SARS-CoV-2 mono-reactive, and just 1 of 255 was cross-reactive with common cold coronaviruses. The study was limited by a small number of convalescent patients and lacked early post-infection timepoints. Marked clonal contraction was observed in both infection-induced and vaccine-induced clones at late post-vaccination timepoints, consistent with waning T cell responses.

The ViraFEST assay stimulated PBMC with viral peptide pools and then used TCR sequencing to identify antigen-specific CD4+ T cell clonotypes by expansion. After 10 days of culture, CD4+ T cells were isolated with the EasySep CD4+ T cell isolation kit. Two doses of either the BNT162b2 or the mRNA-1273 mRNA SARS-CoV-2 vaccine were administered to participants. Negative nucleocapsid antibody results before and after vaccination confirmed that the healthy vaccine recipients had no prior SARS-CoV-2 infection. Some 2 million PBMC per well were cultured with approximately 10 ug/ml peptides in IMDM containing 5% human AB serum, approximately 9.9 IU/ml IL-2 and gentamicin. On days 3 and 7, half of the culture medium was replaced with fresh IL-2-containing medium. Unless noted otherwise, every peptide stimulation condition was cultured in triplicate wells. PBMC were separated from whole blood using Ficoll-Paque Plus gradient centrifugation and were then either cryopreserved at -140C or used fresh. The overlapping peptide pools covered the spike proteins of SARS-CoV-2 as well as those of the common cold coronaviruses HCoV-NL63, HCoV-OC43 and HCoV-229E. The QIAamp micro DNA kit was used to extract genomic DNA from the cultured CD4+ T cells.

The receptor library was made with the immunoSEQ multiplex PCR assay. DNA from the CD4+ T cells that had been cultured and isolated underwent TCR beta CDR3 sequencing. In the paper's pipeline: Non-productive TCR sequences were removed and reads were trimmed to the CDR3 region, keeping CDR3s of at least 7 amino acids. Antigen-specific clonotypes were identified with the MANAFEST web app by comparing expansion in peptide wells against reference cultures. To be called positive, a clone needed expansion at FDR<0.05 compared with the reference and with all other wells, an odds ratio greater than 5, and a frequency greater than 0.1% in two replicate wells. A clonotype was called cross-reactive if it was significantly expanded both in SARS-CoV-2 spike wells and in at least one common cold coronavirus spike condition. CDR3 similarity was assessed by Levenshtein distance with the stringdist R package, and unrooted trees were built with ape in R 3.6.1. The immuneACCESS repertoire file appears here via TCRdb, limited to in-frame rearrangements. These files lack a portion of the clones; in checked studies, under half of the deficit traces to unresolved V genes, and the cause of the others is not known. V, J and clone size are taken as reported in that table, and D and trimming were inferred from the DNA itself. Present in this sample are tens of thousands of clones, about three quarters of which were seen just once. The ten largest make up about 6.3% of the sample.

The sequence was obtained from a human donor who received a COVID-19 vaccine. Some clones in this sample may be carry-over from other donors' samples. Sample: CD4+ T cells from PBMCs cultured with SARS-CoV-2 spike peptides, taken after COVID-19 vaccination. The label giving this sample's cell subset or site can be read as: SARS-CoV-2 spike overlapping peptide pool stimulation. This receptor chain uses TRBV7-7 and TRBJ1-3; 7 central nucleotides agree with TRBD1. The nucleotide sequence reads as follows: TGTGCCAGCAGACCCCTCGTGACAGGGTCCTTACATGCCTCTGGAAACACCATATATTTT. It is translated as CASRPLVTGSLHASGNTIYF.